What follows describes a single T cell receptor (beta chain). These data originate in a study of blood T cell repertoires in COVID-19. Turning to the study itself: Samples came from the United States, Italy and Spain, spanning acute and convalescent COVID-19. The cDNA or gDNA used as material had been derived from T cells, B-cell-depleted T cells, or PBMCs.

TCRdb keeps only in-frame clones here, not all; method: immunoSEQ multiplex PCR. The profile shows under 95,000 clones, over 75% of them singletons. The sequenced sample consisted of peripheral blood. The clonotype was recovered from a human donor in a cohort sampled during active COVID-19.

The CDR3 DNA reads as TGTGCCAGCAGCTTAGCGGGAGGACAGGGCACCATATATTTT. As protein: CASSLAGGQGTIYF. This chain links TRBV7-2 with TRBJ1-3, with 8 bases aligning to TRBD1. Germline-derived CDR1 and CDR2 are SGHTA and FQGNSA. Losses at the gene ends were 0 bases for V and 9 bases for J; bases not matched to a gene: 4. The length of the CDR3 is 14 residues.